The T cell receptor beta chain under discussion was sequenced for a study of identical twins. V lost 3 bases, J lost 3 bases, and 18 bases lay in between. The CDR3 is made up of 15 amino acids. CDR1 is DFQATT and CDR2 is SNEGSKA in the germline V gene (reference sequence). TCRdb analysed the 5' RACE reads with MiXCR anew, one entry per CDR3 protein. There are 450,000 or so distinct CDR3 sequences in the sample; approximately 25% occur only once, and roughly 2.8% lies in the top ten. A further study also used this sample, focusing on T cells expressing NK-cell markers.

The sequencing input was CD4+ T cells sorted from blood. This chain links TRBV20-1 with TRBJ2-7; D might be TRBD1 or TRBD2, each matching 7 bases. The TCR was taken from a woman aged 18-29 years in good health. CDR3 coding DNA: TGCAGTGCTAGTGGTCAGGGGGGGACGCACTACGAGCAGTACTTC. It specifies CSASGQGGTHYEQYF.